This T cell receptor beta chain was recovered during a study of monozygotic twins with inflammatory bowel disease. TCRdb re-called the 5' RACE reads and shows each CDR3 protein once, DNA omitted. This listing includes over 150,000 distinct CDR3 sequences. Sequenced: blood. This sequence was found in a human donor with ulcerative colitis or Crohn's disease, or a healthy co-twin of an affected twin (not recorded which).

CDR3 protein: CASSPSDTLNQPQHF. The chain is built from TRBV18 and TRBJ1-5. This CDR3 region has 15 residues. Germline V lookup: CDR1 KGHSH, CDR2 LQKENI.